This T cell receptor (beta chain) is from a study of blood T cells in healthy people across ages. Study findings and constraints: CMV status of donors was not determined, possibly confounding expanded clonotype changes. Fewer expanded clones and more diversity marked long-lived versus aged donors.

A second PCR of about 6 to 11 cycles used a sample-barcoded 5' primer and a J-beta primer mix. TCRdb re-called the 5' RACE reads with MiXCR, one entry per CDR3 protein. The sample gives over 700,000 distinct CDR3 sequences, roughly 50% of which show up once; about 38% is in the top ten. From germline, CDR1 is DFQATT and CDR2 SNEGSKA (reference sequence). The CDR3 contains 15 residues. The V gene end was trimmed by 6 bases and the J gene end by 4 bases; junction bases not matched to a gene: 6. Remarks on this clonotype: Its target is not known.

Donors ranged from about 6 to 90 years old and were healthy Caucasians in Russia. Per sample, extraction of total RNA gave at least 5.5 micrograms in every case. The sequenced sample was blood. The TCR comes from a man older than 75 in good health. This chain connects TRBV20-1 to TRBJ2-1; TRBD2 agrees at 13 bases. The CDR3 sequence is CSAPGLAGRYNEQFF. CDR3 DNA sequence: TGCAGTGCCCCGGGACTAGCGGGAAGATACAATGAGCAGTTCTTC.